The next 20 T cell receptor beta chains were all read from a single sample in a study of cytomegalovirus exposure and HLA in healthy donors. The PCR had 60 Vbeta and 13 Jbeta primers. TCRdb's table, derived via immunoSEQ multiplex PCR, lists solely in-frame clones and lacks some. The sample lists 90,000 to 150,000 clones, 63% seen once, with approximately 9.1% in the top ten. Sequencing used PBMCs. Source of these receptors: a middle-aged man in good health and CMV-seropositive.

The gene calls are TRBV4-1 and TRBJ2-5; D perhaps matches TRBD2 (5 bases). Deletions cut 0 bases from V and 0 bases from J, with 11 bases between. CDR3 length: 16 amino acids. Looked up from germline, CDR1 is MGHRA and CDR2 is YSYEKL. The CDR3: CASSQDFGGYQETQYF. The CDR3 nucleotides read TGCGCCAGCAGCCAAGATTTCGGCGGGTACCAAGAGACCCAGTACTTC.

The V and J genes are TRBV7-3 and TRBJ2-2; 9 positions agree with TRBD2. This CDR3 has 14 residues. After removal of 10 bases from V and 5 bases from J, the junction contained 8 bases not matched to a gene. Germline V gives CDR1 SGHTA, CDR2 FQGTGA. The CDR3 protein is CATRESGRTGELFF. The DNA of the CDR3 is TGTGCCACCAGAGAGAGCGGGAGGACCGGGGAGCTGTTTTTT. The whole variable domain, remainder taken from reference TRBV7-3 and TRBJ2-2, is GAGVSQTPSNKVTEKGKYVELRCDPISGHTALYWYRQSLGQGPEFLIYFQGTGAADDSGLPNDRFFAVRPEGSVSTLKIQRTERGDSAVYLCATRESGRTGELFFGEGSRLTVL.

V and J are TRBV5-1 and TRBJ2-2; no reliable D call. Trimming stripped 0 bases from V and 6 bases from J, with 9 bases between. The CDR3 runs 14 residues. CDR1 SGHRS and CDR2 YFSETQ come from the germline V gene. The CDR3 sequence is CASSLESVPGELFF. The CDR3 DNA reads as TGCGCCAGCAGCTTGGAATCGGTTCCCGGGGAGCTGTTTTTT.

In this sample, this clone turned up a few times. This chain links TRBV4-1 with TRBJ2-7, with D tentatively TRBD1 (5 bases). CDR3 length equals 16 residues. V lost 1 base and J lost 6, with 19 bases in between. In germline, CDR1 is MGHRA, CDR2 YSYEKL. The CDR3 loop is CASSQVRLRAQGEQYF. DNA of the CDR3: TGCGCCAGCAGCCAAGTTCGACTCCGGGCCCAGGGCGAGCAGTACTTC.

This chain uses TRBV9 with TRBJ2-1, with 12 bases that match TRBD2. V dropped 4 bases and J dropped 3; count of bases not matched to a gene: 11. This CDR3 comprises 18 residues. The germline gives CDR1 SGDLS, CDR2 YYNGEE. CDR3 DNA sequence: TGTGCCAGCAGCTCCTGGACTAGCGGGATAGCCAGCTACAATGAGCAGTTCTTC. It codes for CASSSWTSGIASYNEQFF.

A note on this clone: The final CDR3 position lacks the conserved phenylalanine or tryptophan, pointing to a likely read error. The rearrangement joins TRBV6-5 to TRBJ1-1; 7 bases map to TRBD1. Germline assignment: CDR1 MNHEY and CDR2 SVGAGI. This CDR3 comprises 14 residues. Unmatched junction bases numbered 8, after V lost 6 bases and J lost 4 bases. The CDR3 DNA reads as TGTGCCAGCAGCAGTCAGGGGGTGGCCACTGAAGCTTTCCTT. It yields the protein CASSSQGVATEAFL.

This clone was seen only once. The chain joins TRBV30 to TRBJ1-4, with D hard to call. V lost 2 bases and J lost 0, with 10 bases in between. Per the germline V gene, CDR1 is GTSNPN and CDR2 is SVGIG (reference sequence). CDR3 length equals 15 residues. The CDR3 region has the DNA TGTGCCTGGAGTAGACCAGGATCAACTAATGAAAAACTGTTTTTT. Translated, it gives CAWSRPGSTNEKLFF. Together with reference TRBV30 and TRBJ1-4, the CDR3 gives the full variable domain: SQTIHQWPATLVQPVGSPLSLECTVEGTSNPNLYWYRQAAGRGLQLLFYSVGIGQISSEVPQNLSASRPQDRQFILSSKKLLLSDSGFYLCAWSRPGSTNEKLFFGSGTQLSVL.

This clone has more than one count but fewer than ten. This chain joins TRBV7-3 and TRBJ2-5; D unclear. CDR3 length: 13 residues. V shed 5 bases and J shed 2 bases, with 9 bases lying between them. CDR1 SGHTA and CDR2 FQGTGA come from the germline V gene. The CDR3 loop reads CASSPVAQETQYF. As DNA, the CDR3 is TGTGCCAGCAGCCCCGTAGCTCAAGAGACCCAGTACTTC.

This chain uses TRBV7-9 with TRBJ2-7, with D possibly TRBD2 on 6 matching bases. Trimming cost V 2 bases and J 6 bases, with 14 bases left between them. The CDR3 is 14 amino acids. From germline, CDR1 is SEHNR and CDR2 FQNEAQ (reference sequence). The chain's CDR3 is CASSLRTGDSEQYF. The CDR3 coding sequence is TGTGCCAGCAGCTTAAGGACGGGGGACTCCGAGCAGTACTTC.

V gene TRBV27 combines with J gene TRBJ2-3, with D maybe TRBD2 (6 bases). The V end was cut by 4 bases, the J end by 2 bases, with 13 bases between. Germline loops: CDR1 MNHEY, CDR2 SMNVEV (reference sequence). This CDR3 contains 15 residues. The chain's CDR3 is CASSYAGLFTDTQYF. DNA of the CDR3: TGTGCCAGCAGTTACGCCGGACTATTCACAGATACGCAGTATTTT.

CDR3 coding DNA: TGTGCCAGTAGATCGGGACAGGGGAACTATGGCTACACCTTC. This encodes CASRSGQGNYGYTF. The V and J genes are TRBV19 and TRBJ1-2; 10 nucleotides match TRBD1. There are 14 residues in the CDR3. After removal of 6 bases from V and 2 bases from J, the junction contained 3 bases not matched to a gene. Looked up from germline, CDR1 is LNHDA and CDR2 is SQIVND (reference sequence).

This chain uses TRBV10-3 with TRBJ1-5; TRBD1 is a possible D gene (6 bases). The V end was cut by 5 bases, the J end by 6 bases, with 11 bases between. The CDR3 covers 13 residues. CDR1 is ENHRY and CDR2 is SYGVKD in the germline V gene. The CDR3 DNA is TGTGCCATCAGTACAGGGACGGGTCAGCCCCAGCATTTT. This sequence encodes CAISTGTGQPQHF.

This chain links TRBV7-2 with TRBJ1-2; 9 bases agree with TRBD1. V shed 8 bases, J shed 7 bases, and the junction held 11 bases outside the gene matches. The germline V gene encodes CDR1 SGHTA and CDR2 FQGNSA. The length of the CDR3 is 14 residues. The CDR3 DNA follows: TGTGCCAGCTCCTCGCCGGGACAGGGCTCTGGCTACACCTTC. This translates into CASSSPGQGSGYTF. Supplemented by reference TRBV7-2 and TRBJ1-2, the full variable domain reads GAGVSQSPSNKVTEKGKDVELRCDPISGHTALYWYRQSLGQGLEFLIYFQGNSAPDKSGLPSDRFSAERTGGSVSTLTIQRTQQEDSAVYLCASSSPGQGSGYTFGSGTRLTVV.

The chain combines TRBV6-5 with TRBJ2-7, with D perhaps TRBD1 (6 bases). Per the germline V gene, CDR1 is MNHEY and CDR2 is SVGAGI. The CDR3 length is 14 residues. Deletions cut 5 bases from V and 3 bases from J, with 14 bases between. CDR3 residues: CASSLLVQGYEQYF. CDR3 sequence (DNA): TGTGCCAGCAGTCTCCTAGTACAGGGCTACGAGCAGTACTTC.

The sample holds one count of this clone. The CDR3, as DNA: TGCAGCGTTGAACCTCATCCCCGCGGCAGGGTCTACGAGCAGTACTTC. Translated: CSVEPHPRGRVYEQYF. The V and J genes are TRBV29-1 and TRBJ2-5; D perhaps matches TRBD1 (5 bases). The end of the DNA is better explained by TRBJ2-7, so the J call may be wrong. This CDR3 has 16 residues. Looked up from germline, CDR1 is SQVTM and CDR2 is ANQGSEA.

This clone has only a few counts. The chain couples TRBV5-4 to TRBJ2-2; D call uncertain. Trimming cost V 1 base and J 5 bases, with 12 bases left between them. Germline loops: CDR1 SGHNT, CDR2 YYREEE (reference sequence). The CDR3 consists of 15 residues. CDR3 region: CASSLNRQLTGELFF. As DNA, the CDR3 is TGTGCCAGCAGCTTGAATCGACAACTTACCGGGGAGCTGTTTTTT. Complete variable domain (other parts from reference TRBV5-4 and TRBJ2-2): ETGVTQSPTHLIKTRGQQVTLRCSSQSGHNTVSWYQQALGQGPQFIFQYYREEENGRGNFPPRFSGLQFPNYSSELNVNALELDDSALYLCASSLNRQLTGELFFGEGSRLTVL.

This clone came up a few times. V and J are TRBV5-1 and TRBJ1-1; TRBD1 is a possible D gene (5 bases). Trimming took 4 bases from V and 4 from J, leaving 14 bases between them. Germline V gene lookup returns CDR1 SGHRS and CDR2 YFSETQ. The CDR3 covers 14 residues. The CDR3 spells CASSPGLTGTEAFF. The CDR3 DNA sequence: TGCGCCAGCAGCCCAGGGTTAACGGGCACTGAAGCTTTCTTT. The full variable domain, its missing parts supplied by reference TRBV5-1 and TRBJ1-1, is KAGVTQTPRYLIKTRGQQVTLSCSPISGHRSVSWYQQTPGQGLQFLFEYFSETQRNKGNFPGRFSGRQFSNSRSEMNVSTLELGDSALYLCASSPGLTGTEAFFGQGTRLTVV.

Written as DNA, the CDR3 is TGCAGCGTTGTTCCGGCTAGCGGGATGGGCACAGATACGCAGTATTTT. Translation gives CSVVPASGMGTDTQYF. V and J are TRBV29-1 and TRBJ2-3, with 9 nucleotides matching TRBD2. Looked up from germline, CDR1 is SQVTM and CDR2 is ANQGSEA. The junction had 9 bases not matched to a gene; V was cut back by 4 bases and J by 1 base. This CDR3 has 16 residues.

This clone was observed a few times. The V call is TRBV7-9, the J call TRBJ2-1; 7 bases align to TRBD2. CDR3 length: 17 amino acids. Germline assignment: CDR1 SEHNR and CDR2 FQNEAQ (reference sequence). Unmatched junction bases numbered 17, after V lost 5 bases and J lost 7 bases. This CDR3 is CASSPPTSAGVGNEQFF. The DNA for the CDR3 is TGTGCCAGCAGCCCACCAACCTCGGCGGGAGTAGGTAATGAGCAGTTCTTC.

The chain has TRBV19 and TRBJ2-5, with 10 bases identical to TRBD1. The V segment lost 3 bases and the J segment 3 bases; nucleotides outside the gene matches: 1. This CDR3 comprises 14 residues. CDR1 LNHDA and CDR2 SQIVND come from the germline V gene (reference sequence). CDR3 DNA: TGTGCCAGTAGTATCGGACAGGGGGAAGAGACCCAGTACTTC. Translated: CASSIGQGEETQYF.